This passage covers 14 T cell receptor beta chains from one sample sequenced in a study of persistence of HIV-infected CD4 T cells. Nonspecific anti-CD3/anti-CD28 bead stimulation represents the broad CD4+ T cell repertoire. CD4+ T cells upregulating both CD40 ligand and CD69 were sorted as responding cells. This was the immunoSEQ version 4 assay in survey mode. The assay was immunoSEQ multiplex PCR, and TCRdb's table has in-frame clones only and misses some. Among 43,000 or so clones listed, roughly nine tenths were seen once. Antigen specificity for these receptors is unknown. Source: CD4+ T cells sorted from PBMCs after approximately 19-hour stimulation, taken from a patient who received antiretroviral therapy. These receptors came from an adult man with HIV who was CMV-seropositive.

The chain joins TRBV10-3 to TRBJ2-7, with TRBD1 identical over 9 bases. Germline trimming cut 6 bases from V and 3 bases from J; bases unmatched to any gene: 6. This CDR3 is built from 14 residues. Germline CDR1 reads ENHRY; CDR2 reads SYGVKD. The CDR3 DNA reads TGTGCCATCAGCGGCCGGACAGGGGACTACGAGCAGTACTTC. Translated: CAISGRTGDYEQYF.

The rearrangement uses TRBV6-5 and TRBJ2-3, with D unclear. V was trimmed by 0 bases and J by 3 bases, leaving 13 bases between them. The V gene's germline CDR1 is MNHEY and CDR2 SVGAGI. CDR3 length: 16 residues. Here the CDR3 DNA reads TGTGCCAGCAGTTACTCAGCCGCCCGCCGAACAGATACGCAGTATTTT. Amino acids: CASSYSAARRTDTQYF.

The chain recombines TRBV7-8 with TRBJ1-6, with D unclear. The CDR3 covers 14 residues. V was trimmed by 5 bases and J by 9 bases, leaving 14 bases between them. CDR1 SGHVS and CDR2 FQNEAQ come from the germline V gene. CDR3 protein: CASSTDQGGSPLHF. The CDR3 DNA reads as TGTGCCAGCAGCACCGACCAAGGCGGTTCACCCCTCCACTTT.

The V call is TRBV19, the J call TRBJ2-4, with D perhaps given as TRBD1 or TRBD2 (5 bases each). The CDR3 runs to 11 residues. V was pared by 7 bases and J by 15 bases, with 16 bases between. The germline V gene has CDR1 LNHDA and CDR2 SQIVND (reference sequence). The CDR3 DNA is TGTGCCAGTATGGGACCCACTTCTTTGTACTTC. Protein sequence: CASMGPTSLYF.

The rearrangement uses TRBV18 and TRBJ1-2, with a possible D match to TRBD1 (5 bases). The V gene lost 4 bases and the J gene lost 4 bases, with 16 bases spanning the gap. CDR3 length: 15 residues. Germline V lookup: CDR1 KGHSH, CDR2 LQKENI. The CDR3 protein is CASSQRAGHLYGYTF. The DNA of the CDR3 is TGTGCCAGCTCACAACGGGCAGGGCACCTCTATGGCTACACCTTC.

This chain uses TRBV6-5 with TRBJ2-2, with D possibly TRBD1 on 6 matching bases. Germline CDR1 MNHEY, CDR2 SVGAGI. The CDR3 contains 14 residues. The V gene lost 6 bases and the J gene lost 1 base, with 9 bases spanning the gap. CDR3 residues: CASRTTGNTGELFF. The CDR3 bases are TGTGCCAGCAGAACGACAGGGAACACCGGGGAGCTGTTTTTT.

As for this clone: Additional DNA sequences in this sample encode the identical CDR3. This chain joins TRBV5-1 and TRBJ2-1; 9 bases map to TRBD2. The V segment lost 0 bases and the J segment 7 bases; nucleotides outside the gene matches: 5. The CDR3 has 15 amino acids. CDR1 is SGHRS and CDR2 is YFSETQ in the germline V gene. The CDR3 bases are TGCGCCAGCAGCTTGGGGGGAGCGGGGGGAAATGAGCAGTTCTTC. This codes for CASSLGGAGGNEQFF.

This chain joins TRBV6-5 and TRBJ1-4; 7 bases match TRBD1. CDR1 and CDR2 from the germline V gene are MNHEY and SVGAGI. This CDR3 is built from 12 residues. The J segment lost 7 bases and the V segment lost 7 bases, leaving 3 bases of the junction unmatched. CDR3 sequence (DNA): TGTGCCAGCATGGGGACAGTTGAAAAACTGTTTTTT. This codes for CASMGTVEKLFF.

The J gene is TRBJ1-5, the V gene TRBV25-1; D is unclear. Trimming shortened V by 8 bases and J by 2 bases, and 7 bases separated the two germline ends. Germline V gene sequence: CDR1 MGHDK, CDR2 SYGVNS. There are 12 residues in the CDR3. The CDR3 region is CASGFGNQPQHF. CDR3 nucleotide sequence: TGTGCCAGCGGGTTTGGCAATCAGCCCCAGCATTTT.

J is TRBJ1-4 and V is TRBV14; D is ambiguous. Trimming stripped 3 bases from V and 4 bases from J, with 6 bases between. Per the germline V gene, CDR1 is SGHDN and CDR2 is FVKESK. The CDR3 is made up of 13 amino acids. This CDR3 reads CASSQGINEKLFF. In DNA form, the CDR3 reads TGTGCCAGCAGCCAGGGTATTAATGAAAAACTGTTTTTT.

The chain combines TRBV7-8 with TRBJ1-6, with 7 bases identical to TRBD1. CDR3 length: 14 residues. Per the germline V gene, CDR1 is SGHVS and CDR2 is FQNEAQ. V dropped 3 bases and J dropped 6; count of bases not matched to a gene: 2. Written as DNA, the CDR3 is TGTGCCAGCAGCTTTGACAGGGTTAATTCACCCCTCCACTTT. It translates to CASSFDRVNSPLHF.

This sequence joins TRBV7-7 and TRBJ1-2; D not resolved. Trimming stripped 8 bases from V and 3 bases from J, with 22 bases between. This CDR3 has 16 residues. Germline assignment: CDR1 SSHAT and CDR2 FNYEAQ (reference sequence). The CDR3 region has the DNA TGTGCCAGCCCTCCGAGGTGGTACCCCCTTGACTATGGCTACACCTTC. It yields the protein CASPPRWYPLDYGYTF.

The rearrangement links TRBV10-3 to TRBJ2-5; the match to TRBD2 covers 14 bases. J lost 5 bases, V lost 8 bases, and 7 bases had no gene match. Per germline, CDR1 ENHRY and CDR2 SYGVKD. CDR3 length: 15 residues. Here the CDR3 DNA reads TGTGCCATCGGGGGACTAGCGGGGGCCGGGGAGACCCAGTACTTC. It specifies CAIGGLAGAGETQYF.

This chain uses TRBV6-5 with TRBJ1-2; possible D gene TRBD1, 5 bases. Trimming left V 10 bases short and J 5 bases short, with 20 bases between. The CDR3 spans 14 residues. Germline V lookup: CDR1 MNHEY, CDR2 SVGAGI. CDR3 sequence reads: CATQVGGYVYGYTF. DNA of the CDR3: TGTGCCACCCAGGTCGGGGGGTACGTTTATGGCTACACCTTC.